These T cell receptor beta chains were read from a single sample in a study of T cells in Graves' hyperthyroidism and ophthalmopathy. Using its own MiXCR run on the multiplex PCR reads, TCRdb lists one record per CDR3 protein. The sample has roughly 380,000 distinct CDR3 sequences, approximately 13% seen once. Sequenced material: blood. The source of these receptors is a man between 25 and 39 years old with Graves' hyperthyroidism that later progressed to Graves' ophthalmopathy. Each CDR3 is given with its conserved first and last residue. D genes are given only for firm matches. Size is omitted from some rows. Given values are once, few, many or a class for expanded clones.

>few|TRBD1|TRBV3-1|TRBJ1-3
TGTGCCAGCAGCCATCTTACAGGGGCTGGAAACACCATATATTTT
CASSHLTGAGNTIYF
>many|TRBD1|TRBV3-1|TRBJ1-2
TGTGCCAGCAGCCAAGGGGACAGGACCCACACCTTC
CASSQGDRTHTF
>NA|TRBD2|TRBV28|TRBJ2-7
TGTGCCAGCAGAGCAGCGGGGGCCTACGAGCAGTACTTC
CASRAAGAYEQYF
>many|NA|TRBV5-5|TRBJ2-4
TGTGCCAGCAGCTCCGCCCGAAACATTCAGTACTTC
CASSSARNIQYF
>NA|NA|TRBV5-6|TRBJ1-4
TGTGCCAGCAGCTTGGCCTCATCAGGGGATGAAAAACTGTTTTTT
CASSLASSGDEKLFF
>many|TRBD1|TRBV30|TRBJ2-1
TGTGCCTGGGGACAGGGATGGGATGAGCAGTTCTTC
CAWGQGWDEQFF
>NA|TRBD2|TRBV9|TRBJ2-7
TGTGCCAGCAGCCCTCGGCTAGCGGGGCTCGAGCAGTACTTC
CASSPRLAGLEQYF
>few|NA|TRBV10-3|TRBJ1-1
TGTGCCATCAGTGGCCAAATGAACACTGAAGCTTTCTTT
CAISGQMNTEAFF
>many|TRBD1|TRBV12-5|TRBJ1-1
TGTGCTAGTGGCCGTACTCCCGGGACAGAGAACACTGAAGCTTTCTTT
CASGRTPGTENTEAFF
>few|TRBD1|TRBV14|TRBJ2-7
TGTGCCAGCAGCCAAGATCACCTACCGTGGGGACAGTGGGCCTACGAGCAGTACTTC
CASSQDHLPWGQWAYEQYF
>NA|TRBD2|TRBV7-9|TRBJ2-7
TGTGCCAGCAGCTTCGGACGGGAGGGGATAGACGAGCAGTACTTC
CASSFGREGIDEQYF
>many|NA|TRBV7-9|TRBJ2-6
TGTGCCAGCAGCCCTGGGAGTTCTGGGGCCAACGTCCTGACTTTC
CASSPGSSGANVLTF
>few|TRBD1|TRBV7-9|TRBJ1-1
TGTGCCATCTACCCGGGACAGATGAACACTGAAGCTTTCTTT
CAIYPGQMNTEAFF